This T cell receptor (beta chain) derives from a study of CD8 T cells in ankylosing spondylitis (dated by TCRdb to the late 2010s). Context from the whole study: T cell receptor beta repertoires were profiled in healthy donors and ankylosing spondylitis patients so that disease-linked TCR variants could be found. The full study cohort was made up of 25 to 30 ankylosing spondylitis patients and some 100 healthy donors. Samples of peripheral blood were taken, and for ankylosing spondylitis patients, synovial fluid was collected as well.

Findings and caveats that apply to the study as a whole: Significant enrichment of the disease-linked clones was reported in matched synovial fluid samples from ankylosing spondylitis patients. A CD8+ phenotype was shown by the disease-linked clones, which were found at relatively low frequencies in peripheral blood. A TCR beta motif of about 8 highly homologous amino acid variants appeared characteristic of blood from ankylosing spondylitis patients. Some TCR beta motif variants had previously been reported in synovial fluid and blood of reactive arthritis patients, which suggested common disease-initiation mechanisms.

This clonotype showed up many times. Which antigen it targets is not known. No much larger clone is present one base from it, and per-base qualities are unavailable. Sequencing instrument: Illumina HiSeq 2500. TCR beta libraries were prepared by quantitative 5'-RACE with molecular barcodes. Per the authors' processing: A new computational method based on a probabilistic model of VDJ rearrangement was used to identify disease-linked TCR variants. TCRdb cleaned the public reads at Q25 with fastp, built clones with MiXCR and kept in-frame beta chains. Every CDR3 protein is listed once, alongside the most common genes and DNA of its rows. What appears here as the V and J calls and clone size reflects TCRdb's work, not the paper's. The sample table shows some 840,000 distinct CDR3 sequences, and 12% are seen once. The top ten clones comprise 0.51% of the sample. The germline ends are 10 bases apart after V is trimmed by 6 bases and J by 2 bases. From the cysteine up to the phenylalanine, the CDR3 has a length of 13 residues. Just CDR3 DNA is preserved here, 39 bases in frame from base 1. CDR1 and CDR2 were assigned from the germline V gene (reference sequence) as DFQATT and SNEGSKA.

Recombination joined TRBV20-1 with TRBJ1-4, with the D gene not clear enough to name. Sequenced: blood, either unsorted or a sorted T cell fraction (not recorded which). This TCR was sampled from a male donor with ankylosing spondylitis. The DNA sequence is as follows: TGCAGTGCCGCACGCGGTACTAATGAAAAACTGTTTTTT. Its amino acids are CSAARGTNEKLFF.